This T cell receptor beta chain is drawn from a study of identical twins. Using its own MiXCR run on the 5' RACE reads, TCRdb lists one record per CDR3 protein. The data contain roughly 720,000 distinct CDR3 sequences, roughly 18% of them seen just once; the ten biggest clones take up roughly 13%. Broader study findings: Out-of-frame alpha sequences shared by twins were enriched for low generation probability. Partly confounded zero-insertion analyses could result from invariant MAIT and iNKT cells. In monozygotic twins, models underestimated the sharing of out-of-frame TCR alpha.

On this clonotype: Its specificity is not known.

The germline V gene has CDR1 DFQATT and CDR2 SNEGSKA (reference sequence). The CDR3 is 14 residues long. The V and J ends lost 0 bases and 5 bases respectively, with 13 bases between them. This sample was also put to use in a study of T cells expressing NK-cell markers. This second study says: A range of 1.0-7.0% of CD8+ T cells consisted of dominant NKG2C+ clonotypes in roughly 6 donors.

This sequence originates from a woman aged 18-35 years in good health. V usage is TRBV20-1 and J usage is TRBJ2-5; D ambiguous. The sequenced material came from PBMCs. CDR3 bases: TGCAGTGCTAGAGAGGGGATTAAAGGGGAGACCCAGTACTTC. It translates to CSAREGIKGETQYF.